A single sample gave rise to the 26 T cell receptor beta chains below, sequenced in a study of T-cell reconstitution after alpha-beta-depleted transplantation in children (dated by TCRdb to 2016 to 2017). The method behind the library was PCR. Sequencing was carried out with an Illumina HiSeq 2500. Molecular barcoding was employed in the preparation of TCR libraries, with unique molecular identifiers being used to normalize TCRbeta repertoire quantification. The public reads were quality trimmed at Q25 with fastp and then assembled into clones with MiXCR by TCRdb, keeping productive beta chains. Records with the same CDR3 protein are collapsed into one entry carrying the most frequent genes and DNA. The sample table shows around 400,000 distinct CDR3 sequences, and about a fifth are seen once. Approximately 3.9% of the sample lies in the top ten. Sequencing was performed on PBMCs from the stem cell graft donor, taken from the stem cell graft. All receptors come from a human donor who donated a stem cell graft to a child with acute myeloid leukemia.

V is TRBV3-1 and J is TRBJ2-7; D might be TRBD1 (6 bases). This CDR3 has 15 residues. Looked up from germline, CDR1 is LGHDT and CDR2 is YNNKEL (reference sequence). V lost 1 base and J lost 6, with 16 bases in between. The CDR3 DNA sequence: TGTGCCAGCAGCCAAGGTCCACAGGGCTTAGGCGAGCAGTACTTC. It specifies CASSQGPQGLGEQYF.

A few counts support this clonotype. The chain employs TRBV28 and TRBJ2-5; 8 bases map to TRBD1. This CDR3 has 15 residues. The V gene end was trimmed by 6 bases and the J gene end by 5 bases; junction bases not matched to a gene: 11. In germline, CDR1 is MDHEN, CDR2 SYDVKM. CDR3 DNA sequence: TGTGCCAGCAGGGGTCCGGGACAGGCTGTCGAGACCCAGTACTTC. Its protein product is CASRGPGQAVETQYF.

This clonotype was recorded at least ten times. The V call is TRBV12-3 or TRBV12-4, the J call TRBJ2-5; D perhaps matches TRBD1 (6 bases). This CDR3 comprises 13 residues. V was pared by 4 bases and J by 4 bases, with 10 bases between. CDR3 DNA: TGTGCCAGCAGTTCCGTAGGGGGAGAGACCCAGTACTTC. Residues: CASSSVGGETQYF.

The gene calls are TRBV20-1 and TRBJ1-5; D possibly corresponds to TRBD1 (5 bases). Germline-derived CDR1 and CDR2 are DFQATT and SNEGSKA (reference sequence). With 0 bases removed from V and 2 bases from J, the gap between germline ends came to 14 bases. CDR3 length: 16 amino acids. This CDR3 is CSARDGAGKGNQPQHF. In nucleotides, the CDR3 is TGCAGTGCTAGAGATGGGGCGGGGAAAGGCAATCAGCCCCAGCATTTT.

This clonotype was seen repeatedly, ten times or more. The J gene is TRBJ2-1, the V gene TRBV12-3 or TRBV12-4, with a weak D call TRBD2 (6 bases). Trimming pared 8 bases from V and 14 bases from J, leaving 22 bases between. CDR3 size: 13 residues. In DNA, the CDR3 is TGTGCCAGCCGCCGCGGTGCCTCGGGAGCAGAGTTCTTC. Protein: CASRRGASGAEFF.

The genes are TRBV7-2 and TRBJ2-3; possibly TRBD2 for D (6 bases). The length of the CDR3 is 14 residues. Trimming removed 6 bases from V and 6 bases from J, with 16 bases in between. The germline gives CDR1 SGHTA, CDR2 FQGNSA. The CDR3 loop is CASSGGLPGDTQYF. The CDR3 nucleotides read TGTGCCAGCAGTGGAGGGCTTCCCGGTGATACGCAGTATTTT.

This sequence joins TRBV5-6 and TRBJ1-5; 11 nucleotides align to TRBD1. CDR1 and CDR2 from the germline V gene are SGHDT and YYEEEE. This CDR3 spans 17 amino acids. Germline trimming cut 4 bases from V and 1 base from J; bases unmatched to any gene: 7. CDR3 sequence: CASSNGQGAGSNQPQHF. CDR3 coding DNA: TGTGCCAGCAGCAATGGACAGGGGGCGGGAAGCAATCAGCCCCAGCATTTT. The full variable domain, rest sourced from reference TRBV5-6 and TRBJ1-5, is DAGVTQSPTHLIKTRGQQVTLRCSPKSGHDTVSWYQQALGQGPQFIFQYYEEEERQRGNFPDRFSGHQFPNYSSELNVNALLLGDSALYLCASSNGQGAGSNQPQHFGDGTRLSIL.

In its sample, this clonotype was seen many times. The CDR3 sequence is CASSLLVAGGQGNEQFF. CDR3 coding DNA: TGCGCCAGCAGCTTGTTGGTAGCGGGAGGGCAAGGCAATGAGCAGTTCTTC. The chain is built from TRBV5-1 and TRBJ2-1; 11 nucleotides align to TRBD2. J gave up 6 bases and V 1 base, and 9 bases lay outside the gene matches. Germline CDR1 SGHRS, CDR2 YFSETQ. The CDR3 covers 17 residues.

The V gene is TRBV20-1, the J gene TRBJ2-7; D perhaps matches TRBD2 (5 bases). The CDR3 is 14 residues long. The V gene lost 3 bases and the J gene lost 6 bases, with 18 bases spanning the gap. Germline V gene lookup returns CDR1 DFQATT and CDR2 SNEGSKA (reference sequence). Here the CDR3 DNA reads TGCAGTGCTAGTTCCCCGATTATAGGAGGCGAGCAGTACTTC. As protein: CSASSPIIGGEQYF.

This clonotype turned up a few times. The DNA for the CDR3 is TGTGCCAGTTGCCCGGGACAGGGGGCGAGGGTCTTCACTGAAGCTTTCTTT. Translating gives CASCPGQGARVFTEAFF. This chain joins TRBV12-3 or TRBV12-4 and TRBJ1-1, with 12 bases identical to TRBD1. Trimming at V came to 9 bases and at J to 4 bases, leaving 15 bases not matched to a gene. This CDR3 region has 17 residues.

This clonotype was seen a handful of times. The chain links TRBV12-3 or TRBV12-4 to TRBJ2-7, with 10 positions matching TRBD1. The CDR3 has 14 amino acids. V was pared by 5 bases and J by 2 bases, with 3 bases of the junction left unmatched. CDR3 in DNA: TGTGCCAGCAGTGTGGACAGGGGGGCCTACGAGCAGTACTTC. Its translation is CASSVDRGAYEQYF.

There are a few counts of this clonotype. This chain links TRBV10-3 with TRBJ2-1, with 11 nucleotides matching TRBD2. Germline-derived CDR1 and CDR2 are ENHRY and SYGVKD. CDR3 length: 18 amino acids. V shed 6 bases, J shed 0 bases, and the junction held 10 bases outside the gene matches. The CDR3 here is CAISGEGLAESSYNEQFF. For the CDR3, the DNA is TGTGCCATCAGCGGTGAGGGACTAGCGGAATCCTCCTACAATGAGCAGTTCTTC.

The chain joins TRBV4-1 to TRBJ2-2; D perhaps matches TRBD1 (6 bases). Germline-derived CDR1 and CDR2 are MGHRA and YSYEKL. CDR3 length equals 15 residues. V was pared by 1 base and J by 0 bases, with 6 bases between. The CDR3 spells CASSQGTANTGELFF. In nucleotides, the CDR3 is TGCGCCAGCAGCCAAGGGACAGCGAACACCGGGGAGCTGTTTTTT.

The genes are TRBV15 and TRBJ2-5, with D perhaps TRBD2 (5 bases). Trimming removed 2 bases from V and 5 bases from J, with 12 bases in between. The CDR3 spans 14 residues. Germline assignment: CDR1 LNHNV and CDR2 YYDKDF (reference sequence). This chain's CDR3 is CATSRPFAGETQYF. CDR3 nucleotides: TGTGCCACCAGCAGACCCTTCGCGGGCGAGACCCAGTACTTC.

The chain carries TRBV5-1 and TRBJ2-7; D perhaps matches TRBD1 (5 bases). The V gene's germline CDR1 is SGHRS and CDR2 YFSETQ. The length of the CDR3 is 14 residues. Trimming pared 0 bases from V and 5 bases from J, leaving 12 bases between. The CDR3 reads CASSLEVARDEQYF. DNA of the CDR3: TGCGCCAGCAGCTTGGAGGTGGCCAGGGACGAGCAGTACTTC.

This clonotype was counted a few times. V gene TRBV6-2 or TRBV6-3 combines with J gene TRBJ2-2, with D perhaps being TRBD1 or TRBD2 (5 bases each). Trimming left V 6 bases short and J 1 base short, with 15 bases between. This CDR3 has 16 amino acids. The germline V gene has CDR1 MNHEY and CDR2 SVGEGT. The CDR3: CASRPTGRRNTGELFF. The CDR3 region has the DNA TGTGCCAGCAGACCTACGGGACGGAGGAACACCGGGGAGCTGTTTTTT.

V and J are TRBV14 and TRBJ1-1; D is perhaps TRBD1 (5 bases). V dropped 0 bases and J dropped 5 bases, with 10 bases sitting between them. This CDR3 spans 14 amino acids. Germline CDR1 reads SGHDN; CDR2 reads FVKESK. The CDR3 sequence is CASSQDFQGTEAFF. The CDR3 nucleotides read TGTGCCAGCAGCCAAGATTTTCAGGGAACTGAAGCTTTCTTT.

The V and J genes are TRBV9 and TRBJ2-2; D is perhaps TRBD2 (6 bases). V was clipped by 2 bases and J by 1 base, with 12 bases between them. Germline V gives CDR1 SGDLS, CDR2 YYNGEE. This CDR3 has 16 residues. CDR3 in DNA: TGTGCCAGCAGCGTGACAGCGGGCATGAACACCGGGGAGCTGTTTTTT. Amino acids: CASSVTAGMNTGELFF.

This clonotype was counted at least ten times. This sequence joins TRBV29-1 and TRBJ2-7; no clear D gene. There are 11 residues in the CDR3. Germline CDR1 and CDR2: SQVTM and ANQGSEA. V shed 2 bases and J shed 5 bases, with 7 bases lying between them. CDR3 DNA sequence: TGCAGCGTTGAACTTATCGACGAGCAGTACTTC. Translated: CSVELIDEQYF.

This clonotype has a count of ten or more. This rearrangement joins TRBV10-3 to TRBJ2-7, with D unresolved. This CDR3 is 9 amino acids long. V lost 10 bases to trimming and J lost 3 bases, with 4 bases between them. The germline V gene has CDR1 ENHRY and CDR2 SYGVKD. The CDR3 DNA reads as TGTGCCACGGACTACGAGCAGTACTTC. Translation gives CATDYEQYF.

This clonotype appeared many times. The chain has TRBV20-1 and TRBJ2-1, with 7 bases lining up with TRBD2. In germline, CDR1 is DFQATT, CDR2 SNEGSKA (reference sequence). This CDR3 spans 17 amino acids. With V trimmed by 0 bases and J by 0 bases, 8 bases remained unmatched. This CDR3 reads CSARDSGGASSYNEQFF. CDR3 nucleotides: TGCAGTGCTAGAGATTCGGGAGGAGCAAGCTCCTACAATGAGCAGTTCTTC.

This clonotype was seen ten or more times. The chain combines TRBV12-3 or TRBV12-4 with TRBJ2-6; no clear D. The CDR3 covers 14 residues. V was cut by 2 bases and J by 1 base, with 3 bases left in between. CDR3 in amino acids: CASSLRSGANVLTF. In DNA, the CDR3 is TGTGCCAGCAGTTTACGGTCTGGGGCCAACGTCCTGACTTTC.

In its sample, this clonotype was seen a few times. The CDR3, as DNA: TGCGCCAGCAGCCAAGAGGCTAGCGGGTACAATGAGCAGTTCTTC. Encoded protein: CASSQEASGYNEQFF. The genes are TRBV4-1 and TRBJ2-1; 8 bases are shared with TRBD2. The CDR3 extends over 15 amino acids. Losses at the gene ends were 0 bases for V and 4 bases for J; bases not matched to a gene: 2. Germline CDR1 and CDR2: MGHRA and YSYEKL.

This clonotype was recorded a few times. The chain is built from TRBV28 and TRBJ2-3; D might be TRBD1 (5 bases). Trimming stripped 5 bases from V and 4 bases from J, with 13 bases between. This CDR3 spans 14 amino acids. Germline V gene data show CDR1 as MDHEN and CDR2 as SYDVKM. The CDR3 protein is CASSQRQGADTQYF. The CDR3, as DNA: TGTGCCAGCAGTCAGCGACAAGGGGCAGATACGCAGTATTTT.

This clonotype was counted only a few times. One end of the junction does not line up with germline, which may come from a read error. The chain employs TRBV11-3 and TRBJ2-5, with TRBD2 as a possible D gene (6 bases). The CDR3 is 13 amino acids. Germline CDR1 reads SGHNT; CDR2 reads YENEEA. CDR3 nucleotides: TGTGCCAGCAGCTCCCCAGGACGTAGCGCGGGGCACTTC. The encoded protein is CASSSPGRSAGHF. Filled out from reference TRBV11-3 and TRBJ2-5, the complete variable domain reads EAGVVQSPRYKIIEKKQPVAFWCNPISGHNTLYWYLQNLGQGPELLIRYENEEAVDDSQLPKDRFSAERLKGVDSTLKIQPAELGDSAVYLCASSSPGRSAGHFGPGTRLLVL.

This clonotype was seen at least ten times. The rearrangement uses TRBV29-1 and TRBJ2-3; tentative D call: TRBD2 (5 bases). V lost 7 bases and J lost 4, with 9 bases in between. The CDR3 has 11 amino acids. In germline, CDR1 is SQVTM, CDR2 ANQGSEA. CDR3 residues: CSAWEPDTQYF. In DNA form, the CDR3 reads TGCAGCGCTTGGGAGCCAGATACGCAGTATTTT.